This TCR beta chain appears in the sequencing data of a study of blood T cell repertoires in COVID-19. Across the study: Both acute and convalescent COVID-19 samples were obtained from the United States, Italy and Spain. The analysed material was cDNA or gDNA that came from T cells, B-cell-depleted T cells, or PBMCs.

Study processing details: Researchers report that nucleated cell counts were estimated from reference gene primer amplification. TCRdb's table, derived via immunoSEQ multiplex PCR, lists solely in-frame clones and lacks some. The V and J calls and the clone size are those of that table, but D and trimming were determined from the DNA. The sample has 150,000 or so clones; under 95% are singletons. The germline V gene has CDR1 WNHNN and CDR2 SYGVQD (reference sequence). Trimming took off 7 bases at V and 2 bases at J, with 20 bases between the two ends. This CDR3 has 17 residues. The sample taken for sequencing was peripheral blood. The receptor comes from a man in his forties or fifties with acute or convalescent COVID-19. The chain uses TRBV10-1 and TRBJ2-2; D perhaps matches TRBD2 (6 bases). The CDR3 reads CASTTPGGTQNTGELFF. The DNA of the CDR3 is TGCGCCAGCACCACCCCTGGAGGGACTCAAAACACCGGGGAGCTGTTTTTT.